The present entry profiles one T cell receptor beta chain with its context. This sample is drawn from a study of blood T cell repertoires in COVID-19. Study overall: Acute-phase and convalescent COVID-19 samples originated in the United States, Italy and Spain. From T cells, B-cell-depleted T cells, or PBMCs came the material, which was cDNA or gDNA.

Germline values: CDR1 SGHVS, CDR2 FQNEAQ. The CDR3 loop spans 14 amino acids. V was clipped by 5 bases and J by 0 bases; unmatched bases: 3. Original methodology: Amplification of reference gene primers provided the estimated nucleated cell counts. Repertoires were generated with immunoSEQ multiplex PCR, while TCRdb's copy carries only in-frame clones and drops some. Clone size and V and J calls were adopted from that table, with D and trimming inferred from the DNA. The sample records 200,000 to 250,000 clones, 80% being singletons. The TCR comes from a human donor in a cohort sampled during active COVID-19. The sequenced material came from peripheral blood. The chain has TRBV7-8 and TRBJ2-7, with 8 bases fitting TRBD1. CDR3 protein: CASSPDRVSYEQYF. CDR3 sequence (DNA): TGTGCCAGCAGCCCGGACAGGGTCTCCTACGAGCAGTACTTC. Supplemented by reference TRBV7-8 and TRBJ2-7, the full variable domain reads GAGVSQSPRYKVAKRGQDVALRCDPISGHVSLFWYQQALGQGPEFLTYFQNEAQLDKSGLPSDRFFAERPEGSVSTLKIQRTQQEDSAVYLCASSPDRVSYEQYFGPGTRLTVT.